This TCR beta chain was sequenced for a study of B cell selection in AIRE deficiency. Regulatory T cells were sorted as CD4+CD25hiCD127low/negative. Study findings and constraints: About a third of healthy-donor shared Treg TCRbeta sequences appeared in patient Tconv cells. Of several thousand shared Treg TCRbeta sequences, 30% to 40% were healthy-only, just under 9.5% patient-only. Shared Treg sequences were biased toward short CDR3s with few non-templated nucleotide insertions.

The method was immunoSEQ multiplex PCR; TCRdb's version includes in-frame clones alone and lacks a portion of them. This sample has around 20,000 clones, with about 93% found just once. Of note for this clone: Its target is not known.

The sequence came from a human donor in good health. Input material: CD4+CD25+ Tregs sorted from PBMCs.

The CDR3 sequence: CASSSRDRGPYEQYF. DNA of the CDR3: TGTGCCAGCAGCTCCCGGGACAGGGGGCCCTACGAGCAGTACTTC. The rearrangement links TRBV11-3 to TRBJ2-7; 12 bases map to TRBD1. The CDR3 loop spans 15 amino acids. Unmatched junction bases numbered 3, after V lost 4 bases and J lost 2 bases. From germline, CDR1 is SGHNT and CDR2 YENEEA.